Listed here are 10 T cell receptor beta chains from one sample, sequenced in a study of cytotoxic CD8 clonotypes in ibrutinib-treated CLL. The protocol was immunoSEQ multiplex PCR, while the TCRdb copy is restricted to in-frame clones and leaves out a portion. The sample has about 68,000 clones, approximately 70% seen once. Sequencing was performed on PBMCs, taken after 12 months of ibrutinib treatment. The receptors originated from a human donor with chronic lymphocytic leukemia.

A few counts support this clone. The genes are TRBV5-6 and TRBJ1-2; D is ambiguous. The germline V gene has CDR1 SGHDT and CDR2 YYEEEE. Trimming removed 0 bases at V and 2 bases at J, with 11 bases between. The CDR3 length is 15 residues. CDR3 nucleotides: TGTGCCAGCAGCTTGGACCCCGGCAGAAACTATGGCTACACCTTC. Amino acids: CASSLDPGRNYGYTF.

The rearrangement links TRBV11-3 to TRBJ2-7, with D possibly matching TRBD1 (5 bases). Germline CDR1 SGHNT, CDR2 YENEEA. This CDR3 is built from 13 residues. The V and J ends lost 0 bases and 7 bases respectively, with 10 bases between them. The CDR3 loop is CASSLEGALEQYF. CDR3 DNA sequence: TGTGCCAGCAGCTTAGAAGGGGCTTTGGAGCAGTACTTC.

This rearrangement joins TRBV5-4 to TRBJ1-1; D call uncertain. The CDR3 sequence is 13 residues long. In germline, CDR1 is SGHNT, CDR2 YYREEE (reference sequence). Deletions cut 4 bases from V and 2 bases from J, with 9 bases between. Written as DNA, the CDR3 is TGTGCCAGCAGCCTGGACCCAAACACTGAAGCTTTCTTT. It codes for CASSLDPNTEAFF.

The gene calls are TRBV5-4 and TRBJ2-7; the match to TRBD2 covers 7 bases. CDR1 and CDR2 (germline): SGHNT, YYREEE (reference sequence). This CDR3 is built from 15 residues. The V and J ends lost 0 bases and 4 bases, in that order; junction bases with no gene match: 7. CDR3 DNA sequence: TGTGCCAGCAGCTTGGGGTCGGGGGGACGGTACGAGCAGTACTTC. Translating it yields CASSLGSGGRYEQYF.

Only a few counts were recorded for this clone. J is TRBJ2-7 and V is TRBV7-3, with a weak D call TRBD1 (5 bases). Looked up from germline, CDR1 is SGHTA and CDR2 is FQGTGA. With 1 base removed from V and 6 bases from J, the gap between germline ends came to 10 bases. This CDR3 is built from 13 residues. The CDR3 region has the DNA TGTGCCAGCAGCTTAATTAGGGGTGCCGAGCAGTACTTC. This codes for CASSLIRGAEQYF. Using reference TRBV7-3 and TRBJ2-7 for the parts outside the CDR3, the full variable domain is GAGVSQTPSNKVTEKGKYVELRCDPISGHTALYWYRQSLGQGPEFLIYFQGTGAADDSGLPNDRFFAVRPEGSVSTLKIQRTERGDSAVYLCASSLIRGAEQYFGPGTRLTVT.

This clone turned up a few times. V gene TRBV10-3 combines with J gene TRBJ1-4, with a tentative D call TRBD1 (6 bases). The length of the CDR3 is 15 residues. Germline assignment: CDR1 ENHRY and CDR2 SYGVKD. V lost 3 bases, J lost 3 bases, and 11 bases lay in between. In nucleotides, the CDR3 is TGTGCCATCAGTGACGGGGGCACAGCTAATGAAAAACTGTTTTTT. It is translated as CAISDGGTANEKLFF.

The chain recombines TRBV18 with TRBJ1-6; D not certain. From germline, CDR1 is KGHSH and CDR2 LQKENI. This CDR3 is built from 13 residues. Trimming took 3 bases from V and 10 from J, leaving 10 bases between them. Here the CDR3 DNA reads TGTGCCAGCTCACCGACGGGTGACTCACCCCTCCACTTT. It translates to CASSPTGDSPLHF.

This clone was observed once. This chain connects TRBV7-6 to TRBJ1-5; D is unresolved. There are 13 residues in the CDR3. Germline CDR1 is SGHVS and CDR2 is FNYEAQ. V shed 8 bases and J shed 0 bases, with 8 bases lying between them. CDR3 DNA: TGTGCCAGCTCTCGTGATAGCAATCAGCCCCAGCATTTT. Translated: CASSRDSNQPQHF.

The chain couples TRBV10-2 to TRBJ2-3; perhaps TRBD2 as D (5 bases). CDR1 is WSHSY, CDR2 SAAADI, per germline. Trimming took off 9 bases at V and 14 bases at J, with 18 bases between the two ends. The CDR3 totals 11 residues. The CDR3 region has the DNA TGCGCCAGTGCTAATCCGGGGTTGGTGTATTTT. Its protein product is CASANPGLVYF.

The J gene is TRBJ1-1, the V gene TRBV7-9, with no clear D. The length of the CDR3 is 13 residues. The germline gives CDR1 SEHNR, CDR2 FQNEAQ (reference sequence). V was shortened by 8 bases and J by 4 bases, with 14 bases between the two germline ends. The CDR3 DNA is TGTGCCAGCGCGTATTCAGCGGGCACTGAAGCTTTCTTT. This translates into CASAYSAGTEAFF.